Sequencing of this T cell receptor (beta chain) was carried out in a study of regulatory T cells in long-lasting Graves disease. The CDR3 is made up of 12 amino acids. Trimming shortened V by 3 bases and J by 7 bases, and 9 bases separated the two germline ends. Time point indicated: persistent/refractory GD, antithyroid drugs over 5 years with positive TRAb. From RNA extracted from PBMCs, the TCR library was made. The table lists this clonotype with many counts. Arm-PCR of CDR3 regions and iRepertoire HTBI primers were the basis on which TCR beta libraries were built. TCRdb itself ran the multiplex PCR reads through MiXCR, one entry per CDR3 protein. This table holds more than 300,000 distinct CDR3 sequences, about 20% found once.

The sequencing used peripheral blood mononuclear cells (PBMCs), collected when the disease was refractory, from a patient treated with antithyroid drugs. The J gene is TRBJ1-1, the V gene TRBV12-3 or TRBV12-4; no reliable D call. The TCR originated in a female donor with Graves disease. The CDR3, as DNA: TGTGCCAGCAGTTTCTTGAACGTTGAAGCTTTCTTT. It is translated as CASSFLNVEAFF.